Presented here are 9 T cell receptor beta chains from one specimen sequenced in a study of spatial heterogeneity in lung cancer. Time point in this sample: sample taken at primary tumor resection. Unsorted whole RNA samples from tumor, nontumor lung or frozen PBMC were sequenced. Each CDR3 protein gets one entry after TCRdb re-called the 5' RACE reads with MiXCR. The sample lists approximately 40,000 distinct CDR3 sequences, roughly 8% occurring once. The input for sequencing was PBMCs, taken at surgery. The receptors derive from a male donor with early-stage non-small cell lung cancer.

This clonotype was seen ten or more times. CDR3 bases: TGTGCCAGCAGCCCTGCTGTGGGCTATGGCTACACCTTC. It yields the protein CASSPAVGYGYTF. The chain recombines TRBV5-5 with TRBJ1-2; D is uncertain. V lost 4 bases to trimming and J lost 4 bases, with 11 bases between them. The CDR3 is made up of 13 amino acids. Germline lookup yields CDR1 SGHKS and CDR2 YYEKEE (reference sequence).

This clonotype was recorded at least ten times. The V and J genes are TRBV5-6 and TRBJ2-2; 8 nucleotides match TRBD2. CDR1 SGHDT and CDR2 YYEEEE come from the germline V gene. CDR3 size: 18 residues. Trimming took 1 base from V and 1 from J; bases not matched to a gene: 9. The CDR3 nucleotides are TGTGCCAGCAGCTTGAACCCGGGAGGGCAGAGGAACACCGGGGAGCTGTTTTTT. It encodes CASSLNPGGQRNTGELFF.

The chain uses TRBV11-3 and TRBJ2-5; a weak D match, TRBD1 (5 bases). Germline CDR1 reads SGHNT; CDR2 reads YENEEA. The CDR3 contains 15 residues. Trimming removed 3 bases at V and 5 bases at J, with 16 bases between. The CDR3 DNA reads TGTGCCAGCAGCTTCGAGGCAGGGTCTACCGAGACCCAGTACTTC. Translation: CASSFEAGSTETQYF.

In its sample, this clonotype was seen a few times. The chain carries TRBV24-1 and TRBJ1-5; no firm D call. The CDR3 is 16 amino acids. CDR1 is KGHDR and CDR2 is SFDVKD in the germline V gene. Trimming shortened V by 6 bases and J by 1 base, and 15 bases separated the two germline ends. Here the CDR3 DNA reads TGTGCCACCAGTCGGAGCGGGGATCGGAGCAATCAGCCCCAGCATTTT. Amino acids: CATSRSGDRSNQPQHF.

In this sample, this clonotype turned up many times. The chain links TRBV7-9 to TRBJ1-2; perhaps TRBD1 as D (5 bases). Trimming stripped 5 bases from V and 1 base from J, with 8 bases between. Per the germline V gene, CDR1 is SEHNR and CDR2 is FQNEAQ (reference sequence). This CDR3 is built from 13 residues. The CDR3 DNA follows: TGTGCCAGCAGCGCACAGGTTAACTATGGCTACACCTTC. Translated: CASSAQVNYGYTF.

This clonotype was detected many times. The chain combines TRBV24-1 with TRBJ1-4, with D possibly matching TRBD1 (5 bases). The germline V gene has CDR1 KGHDR and CDR2 SFDVKD. V gave up 9 bases and J gave up 3 bases, with 10 bases separating them. This CDR3 is 13 amino acids long. This CDR3 is CATRGRSNEKLFF. As DNA, the CDR3 is TGTGCCACCCGGGGCAGGTCTAATGAAAAACTGTTTTTT.

This clonotype showed up many times. This chain uses TRBV12-3 or TRBV12-4 with TRBJ2-7, with 9 bases matching TRBD1. The CDR3 extends over 13 amino acids. J lost 3 bases, V lost 5 bases, and 2 bases had no gene match. DNA of the CDR3: TGTGCCAGCAGTCGGGGACAGGGCTACGAGCAGTACTTC. It specifies CASSRGQGYEQYF.

This clonotype was detected many times. The genes are TRBV27 and TRBJ1-2, with D possibly being TRBD1 (5 bases). The CDR3 is 13 amino acids. Germline lookup yields CDR1 MNHEY and CDR2 SMNVEV (reference sequence). V was clipped by 2 bases and J by 4 bases, with 8 bases between them. The CDR3 region is CASSLGGAYGYTF. In DNA, the CDR3 is TGTGCCAGCAGTTTAGGAGGGGCCTATGGCTACACCTTC.

In this sample, this clonotype turned up many times. The chain carries TRBV24-1 and TRBJ1-2; 7 bases agree with TRBD1. J was trimmed by 6 bases and V by 4 bases; bases with no gene match: 10. Germline V gives CDR1 KGHDR, CDR2 SFDVKD. This CDR3 has 15 residues. The CDR3 is CATSDNTGELNGYTF. For the CDR3, the DNA is TGTGCCACCAGTGACAATACAGGGGAGTTAAATGGCTACACCTTC.